This entry features one T cell receptor (beta chain) sequence. The antigen remains undetermined. These data belong to a study of shared clonotypes between healthy human individuals. CD45RO-negative, CCR7-selected cells formed the naive CD8 fraction, which excluded terminally differentiated effector memory CD45RA+ cells. General study points: Relative to their counterparts shared across all four donors, non-shared clonotypes exhibited diminished generation probabilities. Specimens sampled were limited to blood, with tissue repertoires likely differing.

Method: immunoSEQ multiplex PCR; TCRdb's copy keeps in-frame clones and lacks some. The sample holds over 800,000 clones, almost 95% seen once. The TCR originated in a man in his thirties or forties in good health. Material for sequencing was naive CD8+ T cells sorted from blood.

For the CDR3, the DNA is TGTGCCAGTAGTACCACCCCCCCCACCGGTAACTATGGCTACACCTTC. It translates to CASSTTPPTGNYGYTF. The chain carries TRBV19 and TRBJ1-2; D is undetermined. CDR3 length equals 16 residues. The V gene lost 4 bases and the J gene lost 1 base, with 16 bases spanning the gap. CDR1 and CDR2 (germline): LNHDA, SQIVND (reference sequence).